The next 15 T cell receptor beta chains were all read from a single sample in a study of cytomegalovirus exposure and HLA in healthy donors. 60 Vbeta and 13 Jbeta primers were used in PCR. Data came from immunoSEQ multiplex PCR; TCRdb stores just in-frame clones and leaves some out. The data show about 120,000 clones, over 75% seen once. Input material: PBMCs. These receptors originate from a woman between 18 and 29 years old in good health and CMV-seronegative.

V and J are TRBV27 and TRBJ1-1; 11 bases match TRBD1. This CDR3 comprises 15 residues. Per the germline V gene, CDR1 is MNHEY and CDR2 is SMNVEV (reference sequence). Trimming took 7 bases from V and 1 from J; bases not matched to a gene: 5. CDR3 DNA sequence: TGTGCCAGCAAGGGACAGGGGGTGGGGAACACTGAAGCTTTCTTT. It specifies CASKGQGVGNTEAFF.

This clone has a handful of counts. This chain uses TRBV28 with TRBJ2-2, with TRBD1 matching 7 bases. CDR1 is MDHEN and CDR2 is SYDVKM in the germline V gene. With 5 bases clipped from V and 7 bases from J, the junction kept 10 bases outside the gene matches. This CDR3 has 15 residues. CDR3 sequence (DNA): TGTGCCAGCAGTGACCGCCAGGGGGTGGGCGGGGAGCTGTTTTTT. Translation gives CASSDRQGVGGELFF.

The gene calls are TRBV5-1 and TRBJ1-1; 8 bases agree with TRBD1. With V trimmed by 4 bases and J by 5 bases, 4 bases remained unmatched. CDR1 is SGHRS and CDR2 is YFSETQ in the germline V gene. CDR3 length: 13 residues. The CDR3 region has the DNA TGCGCCAGCAGCACAGGGGGGAGAACTGAAGCTTTCTTT. Translation: CASSTGGRTEAFF. Based on the CDR3 plus reference TRBV5-1 and TRBJ1-1, the full variable domain is KAGVTQTPRYLIKTRGQQVTLSCSPISGHRSVSWYQQTPGQGLQFLFEYFSETQRNKGNFPGRFSGRQFSNSRSEMNVSTLELGDSALYLCASSTGGRTEAFFGQGTRLTVV.

The chain uses TRBV5-6 and TRBJ2-5, with D tentatively TRBD2 (5 bases). Looked up from germline, CDR1 is SGHDT and CDR2 is YYEEEE. The V gene lost 0 bases and the J gene lost 1 base, with 7 bases spanning the gap. The CDR3 consists of 14 residues. This chain's CDR3 is CASSLGSGQETQYF. The CDR3 nucleotides read TGTGCCAGCAGCTTGGGCAGCGGCCAAGAGACCCAGTACTTC.

Of note for this clone: Other DNA sequences from this sample encode an identical CDR3 as well. The chain recombines TRBV5-1 with TRBJ1-1; D is undetermined. Trimming took off 1 base at V and 2 bases at J, with 3 bases between the two ends. Germline lookup yields CDR1 SGHRS and CDR2 YFSETQ. There are 12 residues in the CDR3. CDR3 nucleotide sequence: TGCGCCAGCAGCTTGAGCAACACTGAAGCTTTCTTT. This encodes CASSLSNTEAFF.

The chain combines TRBV18 with TRBJ2-1, with TRBD2 matching 11 bases. The CDR3 is 15 residues long. Germline CDR1 is KGHSH and CDR2 is LQKENI. The V and J ends lost 4 bases and 3 bases, in that order; junction bases with no gene match: 2. CDR3 amino acids: CASSQTSGNYNEQFF. Written as DNA, the CDR3 is TGTGCCAGCTCACAGACTAGCGGGAACTACAATGAGCAGTTCTTC.

The chain joins TRBV19 to TRBJ2-5; a weak D match, TRBD2 (5 bases). V lost 3 bases and J 3 bases, leaving 5 bases between the germline ends. Per the germline V gene, CDR1 is LNHDA and CDR2 is SQIVND (reference sequence). This CDR3 has 12 amino acids. The CDR3 loop is CASSMREETQYF. The CDR3 DNA follows: TGTGCCAGTAGTATGCGGGAAGAGACCCAGTACTTC.

V is TRBV6-6 and J is TRBJ2-3, with TRBD1 matching over 9 bases. The V gene's germline CDR1 is MNHNY and CDR2 SVGAGI (reference sequence). The CDR3 has 13 residues. V lost 11 bases, J lost 2 bases, and 5 bases stayed unmatched. The CDR3 region is CAGGTGNTDTQYF. Here the CDR3 DNA reads TGTGCCGGGGGGACAGGGAACACAGATACGCAGTATTTT.

To note about this clone: At one of its ends the junction is not consistent with the germline gene, which may arise from a read error. Other DNA sequences in the sample encode the same CDR3. The chain joins TRBV7-8 to TRBJ2-1, with 13 nucleotides matching TRBD2. The CDR3 covers 16 residues. The germline V gene encodes CDR1 SGHVS and CDR2 FQNEAQ. The CDR3 here is CASSTLAGGTYNEQFF. CDR3 nucleotides: TGCGCCAGCAGCACACTAGCGGGGGGGACCTACAATGAGCAGTTCTTC.

CDR3 residues: CASSPREAYLYNEQFF. The CDR3 nucleotides are TGTGCCAGCAGCCCACGGGAGGCCTACCTTTACAATGAGCAGTTCTTC. This sequence joins TRBV7-9 and TRBJ2-1; 7 bases map to TRBD2. The V gene end was trimmed by 5 bases and the J gene end by 4 bases; junction bases not matched to a gene: 11. CDR3 length: 16 residues. Germline CDR1 SEHNR, CDR2 FQNEAQ (reference sequence).

The rearrangement uses TRBV6-1 and TRBJ2-1; TRBD2 matches at 8 bases. The CDR3 length is 15 residues. The germline V gene has CDR1 MNHNS and CDR2 SASEGT. V lost 3 bases, J lost 9 bases, and 10 bases stayed unmatched. The CDR3 here is CASSDERAGASEQFF. In nucleotides, the CDR3 is TGTGCCAGCAGTGATGAACGAGCGGGAGCCTCTGAGCAGTTCTTC.

Notes on this clone: Relative to the germline gene, one junction end is altered; a read error may explain this. The chain couples TRBV19 to TRBJ2-4, with D maybe TRBD2 (5 bases). Germline CDR1 reads LNHDA; CDR2 reads SQIVND (reference sequence). CDR3 length equals 14 residues. The CDR3 is CASSFTDSRNSQYF. The CDR3 DNA sequence: TGTGCCAGTAGTTTCACGGACTCCAGAAACAGTCAGTACTTC.

This sequence joins TRBV30 and TRBJ1-5, with D possibly matching TRBD1 (5 bases). The CDR3 loop spans 12 amino acids. With 2 bases removed from V and 10 bases from J, the gap between germline ends came to 12 bases. In germline, CDR1 is GTSNPN, CDR2 SVGIG (reference sequence). DNA for the CDR3: TGTGCCTGGAGTCCACGTACAGGCCCCCAGCATTTT. Protein sequence: CAWSPRTGPQHF.

V gene TRBV7-6 combines with J gene TRBJ2-3, with 10 nucleotides matching TRBD2. The CDR3 is 15 residues long. Germline V gene lookup returns CDR1 SGHVS and CDR2 FNYEAQ. The J segment lost 4 bases and the V segment lost 5 bases, leaving 6 bases of the junction unmatched. In nucleotides, the CDR3 is TGTGCCAGCAGCCCAGCTGGACTAGCGGCAGATACGCAGTATTTT. This gives the protein CASSPAGLAADTQYF.

The rearrangement links TRBV2 to TRBJ1-1; TRBD1 agrees at 9 bases. The CDR3 consists of 15 residues. The ends lost 4 bases at V and 4 bases at J; junction bases unmatched: 7. In germline, CDR1 is SNHLY, CDR2 FYNNEI. The CDR3 protein is CASSALGQGGTEAFF. CDR3 sequence (DNA): TGTGCCAGCAGTGCCCTGGGACAGGGAGGCACTGAAGCTTTCTTT.